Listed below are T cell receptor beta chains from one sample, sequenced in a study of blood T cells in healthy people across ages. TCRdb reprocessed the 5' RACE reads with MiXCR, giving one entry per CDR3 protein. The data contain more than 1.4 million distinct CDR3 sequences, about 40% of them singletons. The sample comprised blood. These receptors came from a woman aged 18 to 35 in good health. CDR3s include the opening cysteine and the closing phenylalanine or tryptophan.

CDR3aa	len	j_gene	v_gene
CSVLQNNEQYF	11	TRBJ2-5	TRBV29-1
CASSQMRGDTQYF	13	TRBJ2-3	TRBV6-2/TRBV6-3
CSAARVAGVHTDTQYF	16	TRBJ2-3	TRBV20-1
CASSEWPAYGHTF	13	TRBJ1-2	TRBV25-1
CSAPGGTRNTEAFF	14	TRBJ1-1	TRBV20-1
CASSEHPQRGYTF	13	TRBJ1-2	TRBV6-1
CASLTTNEQYF	11	TRBJ2-7	TRBV6-1
CASGAGDRDTQYF	13	TRBJ2-3	TRBV5-4
CSASGTSGSLSEQYF	15	TRBJ2-5	TRBV20-1
CSASRQGLHTEAFF	14	TRBJ1-1	TRBV20-1
CASSEVRRVETNYYEQYF	18	TRBJ2-7	TRBV9
CSAPGSERSYEQYF	14	TRBJ2-7	TRBV20-1
CASSPHFGVDEQFF	14	TRBJ2-1	TRBV11-3
CASSLRQGVQYF	12	TRBJ2-5	TRBV27
CASRAGLSSYEQYF	14	TRBJ2-7	TRBV6-1
CASSPRTSGYTQYF	14	TRBJ2-3	TRBV5-1
CASSLRGTGYSYNEQFF	17	TRBJ2-1	TRBV5-1
CSAYAGDSPLHF	12	TRBJ1-6	TRBV20-1
CASDYGYTF	9	TRBJ1-2	TRBV6-1
CASSLVAAIDTQYF	14	TRBJ2-3	TRBV7-2
CSAERDNNYNEQFF	14	TRBJ2-1	TRBV29-1
CAISKGELTYEQYF	14	TRBJ2-7	TRBV10-3
CASSFDTLGETQYF	14	TRBJ2-5	TRBV5-1
CASSERLALEQYF	13	TRBJ2-7	TRBV27
CASSLVFPTYRGRTEANYGYTF	22	TRBJ1-2	TRBV12-3/TRBV12-4
CASSFSPGTGIWKDQYF	17	TRBJ2-5	TRBV3-1
CASSFLQGASTEAFF	15	TRBJ1-1	TRBV7-9
CASSLVALTGETQYF	15	TRBJ2-5	TRBV7-2
CASSGTGALGSPSTNTEAFF	20	TRBJ1-1	TRBV5-1
CASSLDRVDTDAQYF	15	TRBJ2-3	TRBV28
CASNPGLGVEETQYF	15	TRBJ2-5	TRBV21-1
CASSPPLGGNYGYTF	15	TRBJ1-2	TRBV4-1
CAWSVPQGARRGYTF	15	TRBJ1-2	TRBV30
CASSQDPVRGYEQYF	15	-	TRBV4-1
CASSADRDTEAFF	13	TRBJ1-1	TRBV2
CASSLFPGQNDEQFF	15	TRBJ2-1	TRBV7-9
CASPPTGALLRNEQFF	16	TRBJ2-1	TRBV2
CATSSEDSASGANVLTF	17	TRBJ2-6	TRBV15
CASSFLVGPDNEQFF	15	TRBJ2-1	TRBV5-1
CASGRGGGTTDTQYF	15	TRBJ2-3	TRBV3-1
CSARRADYGYTF	12	TRBJ1-2	TRBV20-1
CASSDLRRVSDTQYF	15	TRBJ2-3	TRBV6-1
CASSQAPHGPYGYTF	15	TRBJ1-2	TRBV28
CASSQGGGSDTQYF	14	TRBJ2-3	TRBV3-1
CASSPITNTNYGYTF	15	TRBJ1-2	TRBV6-5
CASSLTSGGSSYNEQFF	17	TRBJ2-1	TRBV2
CATDRDRGVRETQYF	15	TRBJ2-5	TRBV6-6
CSAAAWGVLDYGYTF	15	TRBJ1-2	TRBV29-1
CSARDNGIGPNSPLHF	16	TRBJ1-6	TRBV20-1
CAISESGLTSGSSDEQFF	18	TRBJ2-1	TRBV10-3
CASSLGASGLYTDTQYF	17	TRBJ2-3	TRBV7-2
CAISEASQDEQYF	13	TRBJ2-4	TRBV10-3
CASSISTYGYTF	12	TRBJ1-2	TRBV12-3/TRBV12-4
CASSWGGGFYYEQYF	15	TRBJ2-7	TRBV5-4
CASSLNGAGQGDTQYF	16	TRBJ2-3	TRBV12-3/TRBV12-4